The 26 T cell receptor beta chains below were found in one sample sequenced in a study of OX40 agonist ivuxolimab in advanced cancers. Only in-frame clones appear in the TCRdb table, and some are missing; sequencing was by immunoSEQ multiplex PCR. The sample includes fewer than 65,000 clones, approximately 90% seen only once; the top ten take under 0.4%. This specimen consisted of CD4+ or CD8+ T cells sorted from blood, obtained in a trial of the OX40 agonist ivuxolimab. These receptors were taken from an adult with an advanced solid tumor such as melanoma, head and neck, liver or kidney cancer.

This chain joins TRBV7-8 and TRBJ1-2; D might be TRBD1 (6 bases). CDR1 is SGHVS and CDR2 is FQNEAQ in the germline V gene. CDR3 length equals 13 residues. Trimming shortened V by 5 bases and J by 13 bases, and 20 bases separated the two germline ends. CDR3 protein: CASSIRRDTPSTF. The CDR3 nucleotides read TGTGCCAGCAGCATAAGGCGGGACACCCCGTCCACCTTC.

The rearrangement links TRBV9 to TRBJ2-3; D is possibly TRBD1 (6 bases). Trimming left V 3 bases short and J 5 bases short, with 16 bases between. Germline assignment: CDR1 SGDLS and CDR2 YYNGEE. This CDR3 is built from 15 residues. CDR3 residues: CASSADPGAQDTQYF. CDR3 sequence (DNA): TGTGCCAGCAGCGCCGACCCAGGGGCTCAAGATACGCAGTATTTT.

The CDR3 DNA follows: TGTGCCAGTACCAAAGCGGGGGGGCTGACAGATACGCAGTATTTT. Amino acid sequence: CASTKAGGLTDTQYF. This chain uses TRBV19 with TRBJ2-3; 10 bases agree with TRBD2. Looked up from germline, CDR1 is LNHDA and CDR2 is SQIVND (reference sequence). The CDR3 totals 15 residues. V lost 7 bases, J lost 3 bases, and 7 bases stayed unmatched.

V usage is TRBV30 and J usage is TRBJ1-2; 11 nucleotides match TRBD1. V lost 3 bases and J lost 6; bases outside the gene matches: 9. The CDR3 loop spans 15 amino acids. Germline assignment: CDR1 GTSNPN and CDR2 SVGIG (reference sequence). The CDR3: CAWSVNPGQGDGYTF. CDR3 nucleotides: TGTGCCTGGAGCGTTAACCCGGGACAGGGGGATGGCTACACCTTC.

This chain joins TRBV19 and TRBJ1-6; D call uncertain. CDR1 and CDR2 from the germline V gene are LNHDA and SQIVND (reference sequence). This CDR3 contains 15 residues. V lost 0 bases and J 8 bases, leaving 11 bases between the germline ends. CDR3 DNA: TGTGCCAGTAGTATAGATGGGGTTCTAGATTCACCCCTCCACTTT. As protein: CASSIDGVLDSPLHF.

The V and J genes are TRBV11-2 and TRBJ1-3; D gene uncertain. Germline CDR1 reads SGHAT; CDR2 reads FQNNGV. The CDR3 extends over 14 amino acids. V lost 0 bases and J 1 base, leaving 4 bases between the germline ends. The CDR3 DNA sequence: TGTGCCAGCAGCTTAGAGCGGTCTGGAAACACCATATATTTT. Protein product: CASSLERSGNTIYF.

The chain recombines TRBV19 with TRBJ2-7, with 7 bases that match TRBD1. The CDR3 has 14 amino acids. V was clipped by 5 bases and J by 6 bases; unmatched bases: 10. Germline CDR1 and CDR2: LNHDA and SQIVND (reference sequence). In nucleotides, the CDR3 is TGTGCCAGTAGTCTCAGACAGGGTCTCGTCGAGCAGTACTTC. As protein: CASSLRQGLVEQYF.

The chain is built from TRBV7-2 and TRBJ2-7, with unresolved D. The germline V gene has CDR1 SGHTA and CDR2 FQGNSA. The CDR3 runs 14 residues. Trimming shortened V by 5 bases and J by 1 base, and 12 bases separated the two germline ends. CDR3 amino acids: CASSPNRQSYEQYF. CDR3 bases: TGTGCCAGCAGCCCTAACCGGCAGTCCTACGAGCAGTACTTC.

In this sample, this clone turned up once. CDR3 nucleotide sequence: TGTGCCAGCAGCCTCCTTGGGCCGACAGGGACATTAGCTAACTATGGCTACACCTTC. Its protein is CASSLLGPTGTLANYGYTF. The V call is TRBV7-8, the J call TRBJ1-2; TRBD1 matches 7 bases. Germline V lookup: CDR1 SGHVS, CDR2 FQNEAQ. The CDR3 contains 19 residues. V shed 5 bases, J shed 0 bases, and the junction held 18 bases outside the gene matches.

V gene TRBV13 combines with J gene TRBJ1-1; D ambiguous. The CDR3 is 15 residues long. Germline values: CDR1 PRHDT, CDR2 FYEKMQ (reference sequence). V was clipped by 0 bases and J by 6 bases, with 14 bases between them. The CDR3 DNA follows: TGTGCCAGCAGCTTAGGAACCGGCTTCGGGGCTGAAGCTTTCTTT. Translated, it gives CASSLGTGFGAEAFF. Full variable domain (missing parts from reference TRBV13 and TRBJ1-1): AAGVIQSPRHLIKEKRETATLKCYPIPRHDTVYWYQQGPGQDPQFLISFYEKMQSDKGSIPDRFSAQQFSDYHSELNMSSLELGDSALYFCASSLGTGFGAEAFFGQGTRLTVV.

The gene calls are TRBV2 and TRBJ1-2; D remains unclear. Trimming took off 7 bases at V and 2 bases at J, with 11 bases between the two ends. This CDR3 spans 13 amino acids. Germline values: CDR1 SNHLY, CDR2 FYNNEI. The CDR3 DNA follows: TGTGCCAGCATTAGAGGAGGGAACTATGGCTACACCTTC. Protein product: CASIRGGNYGYTF. The complete variable domain, with remaining parts taken from reference TRBV2 and TRBJ1-2, reads EPEVTQTPSHQVTQMGQEVILRCVPISNHLYFYWYRQILGQKVEFLVSFYNNEISEKSEIFDDQFSVERPDGSNFTLKIRSTKLEDSAMYFCASIRGGNYGYTFGSGTRLTVV.

This rearrangement joins TRBV5-6 to TRBJ2-7; no clear D gene. The CDR3 sequence is 12 residues long. Germline V gives CDR1 SGHDT, CDR2 YYEEEE. The germline V and J ends were trimmed by 4 bases and 0 bases, with 5 bases remaining between them. The CDR3 sequence: CASSLPSYEQYF. In nucleotides, the CDR3 is TGTGCCAGCAGCCTCCCCTCCTACGAGCAGTACTTC.

This sequence joins TRBV5-4 and TRBJ1-4; TRBD1 matches 8 bases. Germline V lookup: CDR1 SGHNT, CDR2 YYREEE (reference sequence). The CDR3 has 17 amino acids. With V trimmed by 4 bases and J by 4 bases, 12 bases remained unmatched. CDR3 nucleotides: TGTGCCAGCAGCCGACAGGGGAGACCCTATAATAATGAAAAACTGTTTTTT. Protein product: CASSRQGRPYNNEKLFF.

The genes are TRBV5-1 and TRBJ1-3; 9 bases line up with TRBD1. The trim removed 4 bases at V and 0 bases at J, leaving 5 bases unmatched. This CDR3 region has 16 residues. Germline V lookup: CDR1 SGHRS, CDR2 YFSETQ. CDR3 nucleotides: TGCGCCAGCAGCCCATGGGACAGGGCCTCTGGAAACACCATATATTTT. As protein: CASSPWDRASGNTIYF.

The V gene is TRBV9, the J gene TRBJ1-2; 8 positions match TRBD1. This CDR3 is 19 amino acids long. Germline loops: CDR1 SGDLS, CDR2 YYNGEE. After removal of 0 bases from V and 7 bases from J, the junction contained 20 bases not matched to a gene. The CDR3 DNA reads TGTGCCAGCAGCGTAGCCTCACGATTTGGAGCGCAGGGGGCAGGTGGCTACACCTTC. It is translated as CASSVASRFGAQGAGGYTF.

The chain carries TRBV2 and TRBJ2-2, with D maybe TRBD2 (7 bases). Germline V gene data show CDR1 as SNHLY and CDR2 as FYNNEI. V was clipped by 7 bases and J by 6 bases, with 15 bases between them. This CDR3 has 14 residues. The CDR3 DNA is TGTGCCAGCACCCGGGGGGCCCTTCCCGGGGAGCTGTTTTTT. Amino acids: CASTRGALPGELFF.

To note about this clone: This CDR3 is also generated by other DNA sequences in the sample. The rearrangement uses TRBV7-6 and TRBJ1-2, with 9 bases that match TRBD1. CDR1 and CDR2 from the germline V gene are SGHVS and FNYEAQ. The CDR3 contains 16 residues. V gave up 6 bases and J gave up 0 bases; unmatched junction bases: 8. The CDR3 is CASSSVQGAANYGYTF. The DNA of the CDR3 is TGTGCCAGCAGTTCAGTACAGGGGGCAGCTAACTATGGCTACACCTTC.

This chain connects TRBV19 to TRBJ1-1, with a weak D call TRBD1 (5 bases). Germline V lookup: CDR1 LNHDA, CDR2 SQIVND (reference sequence). This CDR3 has 18 residues. V lost 1 base and J 3 bases, leaving 21 bases between the germline ends. CDR3 residues: CASSIGWGSPRLDTEAFF. The CDR3 DNA reads TGTGCCAGTAGTATAGGGTGGGGCTCCCCAAGGTTGGACACTGAAGCTTTCTTT.

The chain has TRBV2 and TRBJ2-3; possibly TRBD1 or TRBD2 for D (5 bases each). CDR1 is SNHLY and CDR2 is FYNNEI in the germline V gene. Trimming cost V 2 bases and J 11 bases, with 14 bases left between them. The CDR3 sequence is 13 residues long. The CDR3 loop is CASSELWERGQYF. Written as DNA, the CDR3 is TGTGCCAGCAGTGAATTGTGGGAGAGGGGGCAGTATTTT.

The V gene is TRBV11-2, the J gene TRBJ1-1; weak D call: TRBD1 (5 bases). Deletions cut 4 bases from V and 1 base from J, with 7 bases between. CDR3 length: 13 amino acids. Germline CDR1 and CDR2: SGHAT and FQNNGV. The CDR3 DNA reads TGTGCCAGCAGCTGGGGGGGGAACACTGAAGCTTTCTTT. Protein: CASSWGGNTEAFF.

This clone has a single count. The chain employs TRBV6-5 and TRBJ2-7, with TRBD2 matching 8 bases. CDR3 length: 14 residues. V was clipped by 6 bases and J by 5 bases; unmatched bases: 9. Germline V gene lookup returns CDR1 MNHEY and CDR2 SVGAGI. The CDR3 is CASRGLGVLDEQYF. CDR3 DNA sequence: TGTGCCAGCAGGGGACTAGGGGTCTTGGACGAGCAGTACTTC.

The rearrangement uses TRBV15 and TRBJ1-5; D remains ambiguous. The CDR3 has 13 residues. V was pared by 0 bases and J by 5 bases, with 5 bases between. Per the germline V gene, CDR1 is LNHNV and CDR2 is YYDKDF (reference sequence). CDR3 region: CATSRDLDQPQHF. CDR3 in DNA: TGTGCCACCAGCAGAGATTTGGATCAGCCCCAGCATTTT.

V usage is TRBV14 and J usage is TRBJ2-2; possible D gene TRBD2, 7 bases. Germline assignment: CDR1 SGHDN and CDR2 FVKESK. V shed 2 bases and J shed 3 bases, with 16 bases lying between them. CDR3 length equals 17 residues. The CDR3 coding sequence is TGTGCCAGCAGCCAAAGTACGGGGGGCACCTACACCGGGGAGCTGTTTTTT. It codes for CASSQSTGGTYTGELFF.

The rearrangement uses TRBV19 and TRBJ1-5; tentative D call: TRBD1 (5 bases). Germline assignment: CDR1 LNHDA and CDR2 SQIVND (reference sequence). Trimming shortened V by 3 bases and J by 0 bases, and 12 bases separated the two germline ends. The CDR3 has 16 amino acids. The CDR3 reads CASSISEGNSNQPQHF. CDR3 DNA: TGTGCCAGTAGTATTTCAGAGGGGAATAGCAATCAGCCCCAGCATTTT. Using reference TRBV19 and TRBJ1-5 for the parts outside the CDR3, the full variable domain is DGGITQSPKYLFRKEGQNVTLSCEQNLNHDAMYWYRQDPGQGLRLIYYSQIVNDFQKGDIAEGYSVSREKKESFPLTVTSAQKNPTAFYLCASSISEGNSNQPQHFGDGTRLSIL.

V gene TRBV11-2 combines with J gene TRBJ2-7; TRBD1 is a possible D gene (6 bases). CDR3 length: 14 amino acids. V lost 0 bases to trimming and J lost 3 bases, with 9 bases between them. Germline CDR1 SGHAT, CDR2 FQNNGV. CDR3 loop: CASSLDRGGYEQYF. The CDR3 DNA reads as TGTGCCAGCAGCTTAGACAGGGGTGGCTACGAGCAGTACTTC.

The chain recombines TRBV6-6 with TRBJ1-3; weak D call: TRBD1 (5 bases). Germline CDR1 reads MNHNY; CDR2 reads SVGAGI (reference sequence). Trimming removed 6 bases from V and 0 bases from J, with 9 bases in between. The CDR3 is 14 amino acids. CDR3 sequence (DNA): TGTGCCAGCAGACAGGAAAACTCTGGAAACACCATATATTTT. As protein: CASRQENSGNTIYF.